The entry that follows covers one T cell receptor beta chain sequence. Its specificity is not known. After removal of 5 bases from V and 3 bases from J, the junction contained 3 bases not matched to a gene. Germline V lookup: CDR1 SGDLS, CDR2 YYNGEE. The length of the CDR3 is 14 residues. It was with 60 Vbeta and 13 Jbeta primers that the PCR ran. As originally analysed: In a later analysis, around 87 million unique TCR beta chains included roughly 11 million shared by two or more donors. Produced via immunoSEQ multiplex PCR; TCRdb's table is partial and in-frame only. V, J and clone size derive from that table, while D and trimming were established from the DNA sequence. The sample yields approximately 130,000 clones, 87% seen once. This record comes from a study of cytomegalovirus exposure and HLA in healthy donors. Study-level results: Testing in vitro showed three CMV-associated chains specific for CMV antigens. TCR beta sequences numbering fewer than 20,000 were associated with HLA alleles at 0.05 false discovery rate in a later analysis.

Sequenced sample: PBMCs. V gene TRBV9 combines with J gene TRBJ1-4, with 8 nucleotides matching TRBD1. This sequence originates from a woman aged 25 to 45 in good health and CMV-seronegative. Here the CDR3 reads CASSAGGSNEKLFF. DNA for the CDR3: TGTGCCAGCAGTGCAGGGGGCTCTAATGAAAAACTGTTTTTT. Full variable domain (remainder filled in from reference TRBV9 and TRBJ1-4): DSGVTQTPKHLITATGQRVTLRCSPRSGDLSVYWYQQSLDQGLQFLIQYYNGEERAKGNILERFSAQQFPDLHSELNLSSLELGDSALYFCASSAGGSNEKLFFGSGTQLSVL.